The 31 T cell receptor beta chains in this list originate from one sample, sequenced in a study of response to subunit inactivated influenza vaccine. TCRdb re-called the RT-PCR reads through MiXCR, storing one row per CDR3 protein. The sample lists roughly 500,000 distinct CDR3 sequences, roughly a quarter occurring once. The sample was also reused in another study, on T cells expressing NK-cell markers. This second study says: The authors made TCR beta cDNA libraries by 5'RACE template switching. This switching added a universal primer site and UMIs.

Specimen: CD4+ T cells sorted from PBMCs, collected 12 days after vaccination. Receptor source: a middle-aged man who received an inactivated influenza vaccine.

This clonotype was counted many times. V and J are TRBV6-5 and TRBJ2-7; D may be TRBD1 (6 bases). The V end lost 0 bases, the J end lost 1 base, and 7 bases lay between the germline ends. The germline V gene encodes CDR1 MNHEY and CDR2 SVGAGI. The CDR3 loop spans 14 amino acids. CDR3 residues: CASSYSRGSYEQYF. CDR3 bases: TGTGCCAGCAGTTACTCAAGGGGGTCCTACGAGCAGTACTTC.

This clonotype was recorded a few times. This chain links TRBV15 with TRBJ1-2, with 10 bases matching TRBD1. This CDR3 spans 14 amino acids. Per germline, CDR1 LNHNV and CDR2 YYDKDF (reference sequence). The J segment lost 8 bases and the V segment lost 0 bases, leaving 3 bases of the junction unmatched. In nucleotides, the CDR3 is TGTGCCACCAGCAGAGATGGACAGGGGGACGGCTACACCTTC. Translating it yields CATSRDGQGDGYTF.

A few counts support this clonotype. V usage is TRBV12-3 or TRBV12-4 and J usage is TRBJ2-5; D gene uncertain. This CDR3 spans 12 amino acids. Trimming shortened V by 7 bases and J by 7 bases, and 13 bases separated the two germline ends. CDR3 bases: TGTGCCAGCACCTCTAGTTTGGGGACCCAGTACTTC. Its translation: CASTSSLGTQYF.

This clonotype was observed a handful of times. V and J are TRBV5-5 and TRBJ2-3; the D gene is possibly TRBD1 (6 bases). The V end was cut by 4 bases, the J end by 1 base, with 13 bases between. Germline loops: CDR1 SGHKS, CDR2 YYEKEE (reference sequence). This CDR3 has 15 amino acids. The CDR3 bases are TGTGCCAGCAGCATCCGGGACACACGCACAGATACGCAGTATTTT. The encoded protein is CASSIRDTRTDTQYF. Using reference TRBV5-5 and TRBJ2-3 for the parts outside the CDR3, the full variable domain is DAGVTQSPTHLIKTRGQQVTLRCSPISGHKSVSWYQQVLGQGPQFIFQYYEKEERGRGNFPDRFSARQFPNYSSELNVNALLLGDSALYLCASSIRDTRTDTQYFGPGTRLTVL.

The genes are TRBV4-2 and TRBJ2-6; the match to TRBD1 covers 8 bases. The trim removed 0 bases at V and 1 base at J, leaving 8 bases unmatched. CDR1 LGHNA and CDR2 YNFKEQ come from the germline V gene. CDR3 size: 19 residues. The CDR3 here is CASSQESGQGKSGANVLTF. The CDR3 DNA sequence: TGTGCCAGCAGCCAAGAGTCAGGACAGGGTAAATCTGGGGCCAACGTCCTGACTTTC.

This chain links TRBV28 with TRBJ2-4; 7 positions match TRBD2. From germline, CDR1 is MDHEN and CDR2 SYDVKM. The CDR3 loop spans 15 amino acids. V was clipped by 1 base and J by 6 bases; unmatched bases: 6. CDR3 in DNA: TGTGCCAGCAGTTTATTAGCGGGTCTGGGAAACATTCAGTACTTC. Translating gives CASSLLAGLGNIQYF. Using reference TRBV28 and TRBJ2-4 for the parts outside the CDR3, the full variable domain is DVKVTQSSRYLVKRTGEKVFLECVQDMDHENMFWYRQDPGLGLRLIYFSYDVKMKEKGDIPEGYSVSREKKERFSLILESASTNQTSMYLCASSLLAGLGNIQYFGAGTRLSVL.

V usage is TRBV7-2 and J usage is TRBJ2-2, with no clear D. V lost 5 bases and J lost 7, with 11 bases in between. The CDR3 spans 13 residues. Germline-derived CDR1 and CDR2 are SGHTA and FQGNSA. This CDR3 reads CASSPSSRGELFF. Here the CDR3 DNA reads TGTGCCAGCAGCCCCTCGAGCCGCGGGGAGCTGTTTTTT.

The chain couples TRBV12-3 or TRBV12-4 to TRBJ2-2, with 12 bases that match TRBD2. Trimming took 7 bases from V and 4 from J; bases not matched to a gene: 4. This CDR3 is 15 amino acids long. CDR3 coding DNA: TGTGCCAGCAACCCGGGACTAGCGGGCACCGGGGAGCTGTTTTTT. This encodes CASNPGLAGTGELFF.

This sequence joins TRBV11-2 and TRBJ2-1; D unclear. Germline V gene sequence: CDR1 SGHAT, CDR2 FQNNGV. V was shortened by 5 bases and J by 0 bases, with 11 bases between the two germline ends. The length of the CDR3 is 15 residues. The CDR3 sequence: CASSITRSSYNEQFF. CDR3 sequence (DNA): TGTGCCAGCAGCATAACAAGGAGCTCCTACAATGAGCAGTTCTTC.

The chain has TRBV21-1 and TRBJ1-4. TRBV21-1 is annotated as a pseudogene. This CDR3 contains 14 residues. Here the CDR3 reads CASNLRRANEKLFF. CDR3 bases: TGTGCCAGCAACCTTAGACGAGCTAATGAAAAACTGTTTTTT.

The chain combines TRBV3-1 with TRBJ2-7; the D gene is possibly TRBD2 (6 bases). From germline, CDR1 is LGHDT and CDR2 YNNKEL (reference sequence). This CDR3 has 14 residues. V was clipped by 4 bases and J by 2 bases, with 12 bases between them. CDR3 sequence (DNA): TGTGCCAGCAGCCCACAGCGGGTGGCCTACGAGCAGTACTTC. It is translated as CASSPQRVAYEQYF.

This clonotype was recorded a few times. The chain is built from TRBV20-1 and TRBJ1-5, with D perhaps TRBD1 (5 bases). CDR1 DFQATT and CDR2 SNEGSKA come from the germline V gene (reference sequence). Trimming took 6 bases from V and 4 from J, leaving 13 bases between them. This CDR3 contains 13 residues. In DNA, the CDR3 is TGCAGTGCCTCGACAGATACAAATCAGCCCCAGCATTTT. It encodes CSASTDTNQPQHF.

This clonotype turned up a few times. This rearrangement joins TRBV29-1 to TRBJ2-2; 10 positions agree with TRBD2. Germline-derived CDR1 and CDR2 are SQVTM and ANQGSEA. The CDR3 runs to 14 residues. V dropped 7 bases and J dropped 2; count of bases not matched to a gene: 4. The CDR3 here is CSARLAGNTGELFF. DNA for the CDR3: TGCAGCGCGAGACTAGCGGGTAACACCGGGGAGCTGTTTTTT.

In its sample, this clonotype was seen a few times. The chain has TRBV5-4 and TRBJ2-7; 8 bases are shared with TRBD1. The CDR3 spans 15 residues. Losses at the gene ends were 5 bases for V and 2 bases for J; bases not matched to a gene: 9. Germline V gene lookup returns CDR1 SGHNT and CDR2 YYREEE (reference sequence). The CDR3 loop is CASSSGQELAYEQYF. CDR3 sequence (DNA): TGTGCCAGCAGTTCGGGACAGGAATTGGCCTACGAGCAGTACTTC.

CDR3 coding DNA: TGTGCCACCAGTGATCATCAGGGAGGTGGCTACACCTTC. It specifies CATSDHQGGGYTF. The gene calls are TRBV24-1 and TRBJ1-2; a possible D gene is TRBD1 (5 bases). The V end lost 3 bases, the J end lost 7 bases, and 11 bases lay between the germline ends. Per the germline V gene, CDR1 is KGHDR and CDR2 is SFDVKD. This CDR3 spans 13 amino acids.

This clonotype was observed a few times. The CDR3 is CASSYYLGTSPLHF. CDR3 coding DNA: TGTGCCAGCAGTTACTACCTCGGGACTTCACCCCTCCACTTT. The chain is built from TRBV6-2 or TRBV6-3 and TRBJ1-6; weak D call: TRBD1 (5 bases). CDR1 and CDR2 (germline): MNHEY, SVGEGT. Trimming stripped 1 base from V and 9 bases from J, with 10 bases between. The CDR3 consists of 14 residues.

The chain is built from TRBV12-3 or TRBV12-4 and TRBJ2-7; either TRBD1 or TRBD2 may fit D (5 bases each). The CDR3 is 13 amino acids. V was pared by 4 bases and J by 7 bases, with 14 bases between. DNA for the CDR3: TGTGCCAGCAGTTGGGACCCACCCGGGGAGCAGTACTTC. Its translation is CASSWDPPGEQYF.

A few counts support this clonotype. This rearrangement joins TRBV15 to TRBJ1-5, with TRBD1 as a possible D gene (6 bases). CDR1 and CDR2 from the germline V gene are LNHNV and YYDKDF (reference sequence). The V end lost 8 bases, the J end lost 6 bases, and 14 bases lay between the germline ends. This CDR3 is 13 amino acids long. CDR3 nucleotide sequence: TGTGCCACCGGGGGCGAGGGGCGTCAGCCCCAGCATTTT. This sequence encodes CATGGEGRQPQHF. Variable domain in full (rest from reference TRBV15 and TRBJ1-5): DAMVIQNPRYQVTQFGKPVTLSCSQTLNHNVMYWYQQKSSQAPKLLFHYYDKDFNNEADTPDNFQSRRPNTSFCFLDIRSPGLGDTAMYLCATGGEGRQPQHFGDGTRLSIL.

The CDR3 region has the DNA TGCAGTGCTAGAGATGAGGGGCTCCTTTACAATGAGCAGTTCTTC. Amino acid sequence: CSARDEGLLYNEQFF. V and J are TRBV20-1 and TRBJ2-1; the D call may be TRBD1 or TRBD2 (5 bases each). V lost 0 bases to trimming and J lost 4 bases, with 13 bases between them. The length of the CDR3 is 15 residues. Germline assignment: CDR1 DFQATT and CDR2 SNEGSKA (reference sequence).

This chain links TRBV7-9 with TRBJ2-3, with 8 bases matching TRBD2. The CDR3 covers 16 residues. Losses at the gene ends were 5 bases for V and 3 bases for J; bases not matched to a gene: 10. CDR1 and CDR2 from the germline V gene are SEHNR and FQNEAQ (reference sequence). CDR3 protein: CASSLHRGGMTDTQYF. CDR3 nucleotide sequence: TGTGCCAGCAGCCTCCATCGCGGGGGGATGACAGATACGCAGTATTTT.

The chain employs TRBV6-2 or TRBV6-3 and TRBJ2-2; D possibly corresponds to TRBD1 (6 bases). The V and J ends lost 0 bases and 2 bases respectively, with 13 bases between them. The CDR3 is 17 residues long. CDR1 is MNHEY and CDR2 is SVGEGT in the germline V gene. The CDR3 protein is CASSYSLQGPNTGELFF. CDR3 in DNA: TGTGCCAGCAGTTACTCGTTACAGGGCCCAAACACCGGGGAGCTGTTTTTT.

The rearrangement links TRBV27 to TRBJ1-5; 8 bases fit TRBD1. CDR1 MNHEY and CDR2 SMNVEV come from the germline V gene (reference sequence). V shed 5 bases and J 6 bases; nucleotides not matched to a gene: 6. CDR3 length equals 14 residues. The CDR3 spells CASSPTGDSQPQHF. As DNA, the CDR3 is TGTGCCAGCAGTCCGACAGGGGACAGTCAGCCCCAGCATTTT.

V and J are TRBV5-1 and TRBJ2-2; no reliable D call. Germline V gene sequence: CDR1 SGHRS, CDR2 YFSETQ. This CDR3 is 13 amino acids long. V was trimmed by 4 bases and J by 5 bases, leaving 9 bases between them. DNA for the CDR3: TGCGCCAGCAGCCCAGTGGTAACCGGGGAGCTGTTTTTT. Its protein product is CASSPVVTGELFF.

This clonotype was observed a single time. This chain links TRBV28 with TRBJ2-7, with D possibly being TRBD1 (5 bases). The CDR3 is 14 amino acids. The ends were cut back, 5 bases at V and 7 bases at J, with 18 bases in the middle. Looked up from germline, CDR1 is MDHEN and CDR2 is SYDVKM. CDR3 sequence: CASSLSAQGQEQYF. The CDR3 coding sequence is TGTGCCAGCAGTCTCTCGGCCCAGGGTCAGGAGCAGTACTTC.

This chain joins TRBV28 and TRBJ2-7; TRBD1 agrees at 7 bases. V trimming: 10 bases; J trimming: 5 bases; junction bases outside the gene matches: 11. The CDR3 extends over 13 amino acids. Germline-derived CDR1 and CDR2 are MDHEN and SYDVKM. CDR3 sequence (DNA): TGTGCCACTCAACGACAGGGTCGGAACGAGCAGTACTTC. This sequence encodes CATQRQGRNEQYF.

This clonotype has just a few counts. This chain uses TRBV29-1 with TRBJ2-7, with 8 bases lining up with TRBD2. CDR1 is SQVTM, CDR2 ANQGSEA, per germline. V shed 5 bases, J shed 0 bases, and the junction held 3 bases outside the gene matches. This CDR3 has 13 residues. CDR3 DNA: TGCAGCGTTTCGGGAGGGCCCTCCTACGAGCAGTACTTC. Translating gives CSVSGGPSYEQYF.

This chain uses TRBV7-2 with TRBJ2-7; D gene unclear. The CDR3 extends over 12 amino acids. CDR1 and CDR2 from the germline V gene are SGHTA and FQGNSA. The ends were cut back, 1 base at V and 7 bases at J, with 8 bases in the middle. CDR3 in DNA: TGTGCCAGCAGCTTAGATCTCCGGGAGCAGTACTTC. Translating it yields CASSLDLREQYF. The full variable domain, rest sourced from reference TRBV7-2 and TRBJ2-7, is GAGVSQSPSNKVTEKGKDVELRCDPISGHTALYWYRQSLGQGLEFLIYFQGNSAPDKSGLPSDRFSAERTGGSVSTLTIQRTQQEDSAVYLCASSLDLREQYFGPGTRLTVT.

The chain recombines TRBV29-1 with TRBJ2-5, with 8 bases lining up with TRBD2. The V gene's germline CDR1 is SQVTM and CDR2 ANQGSEA. Trimming removed 6 bases from V and 5 bases from J; junction bases left unmatched: 5. The CDR3 runs to 12 residues. DNA of the CDR3: TGCAGCGTGGACCCGGGAGGGGAGACCCAGTACTTC. Its protein product is CSVDPGGETQYF. Looking up the rest from reference TRBV29-1 and TRBJ2-5 gives the full variable domain: SAVISQKPSRDICQRGTSLTIQCQVDSQVTMMFWYRQQPGQSLTLIATANQGSEATYESGFVIDKFPISRPNLTFSTLTVSNMSPEDSSIYLCSVDPGGETQYFGPGTRLLVL.

This clonotype was counted between two and nine times. This chain joins TRBV19 and TRBJ2-1; the match to TRBD2 covers 7 bases. J gave up 9 bases and V 1 base, and 6 bases lay outside the gene matches. The CDR3 has 14 residues. Germline V CDR1 and CDR2: LNHDA, SQIVND (reference sequence). CDR3 in DNA: TGTGCCAGTAGTATAGGGTCGGTAGCGGGTGAGCAGTTCTTC. As protein: CASSIGSVAGEQFF.

The chain uses TRBV20-1 and TRBJ1-4; D is unresolved. The V end lost 3 bases, the J end lost 0 bases, and 5 bases lay between the germline ends. The V gene's germline CDR1 is DFQATT and CDR2 SNEGSKA (reference sequence). The CDR3 sequence is 13 residues long. CDR3 nucleotides: TGCAGTGCTAGCAGGTCAACTAATGAAAAACTGTTTTTT. Translated: CSASRSTNEKLFF.

This rearrangement joins TRBV7-2 to TRBJ1-2; 7 bases are a match to TRBD1. The CDR3 loop spans 15 amino acids. Losses at the gene ends were 2 bases for V and 4 bases for J; bases not matched to a gene: 7. In germline, CDR1 is SGHTA, CDR2 FQGNSA. CDR3 sequence reads: CASSLQGVEIYGYTF. CDR3 nucleotides: TGTGCCAGCAGCTTACAGGGGGTGGAAATCTATGGCTACACCTTC. Variable domain in full (rest from reference TRBV7-2 and TRBJ1-2): GAGVSQSPSNKVTEKGKDVELRCDPISGHTALYWYRQSLGQGLEFLIYFQGNSAPDKSGLPSDRFSAERTGGSVSTLTIQRTQQEDSAVYLCASSLQGVEIYGYTFGSGTRLTVV.